The 3 T cell receptor beta chains presented below share a single source sample, sequenced in a study of early T cells in non-severe SARS-CoV-2 infection. TCRdb ran MiXCR on the 5' RACE reads and lists one entry per CDR3 protein. The sample lists roughly 50,000 distinct CDR3 sequences; around 10% were seen once. Material for sequencing was whole blood. The receptors were gathered from an adult who was a healthcare worker with PCR-confirmed SARS-CoV-2 infection or an uninfected control (not recorded which).

This chain uses TRBV7-3 with TRBJ2-4, with D possibly TRBD1 on 6 matching bases. Trimming stripped 1 base from V and 10 bases from J, with 11 bases between. CDR1 and CDR2 (germline): SGHTA, FQGTGA. The CDR3 has 13 residues. The DNA for the CDR3 is TGTGCCAGCAGCTTAATGGCAGGGGCTATTCAGTACTTC. Residues: CASSLMAGAIQYF.

This clonotype appeared many times. The chain is built from TRBV7-8 and TRBJ2-7; possible D gene TRBD1, 6 bases. The CDR3 is 15 residues long. Germline CDR1 and CDR2: SGHVS and FQNEAQ. Trimming shortened V by 1 base and J by 7 bases, and 17 bases separated the two germline ends. The CDR3 coding sequence is TGTGCCAGCAGCTTAGAAGCAGGGGTAAAGGGAGAGCAGTACTTC. Amino acid sequence: CASSLEAGVKGEQYF.

This clonotype was recorded at least ten times. The chain has TRBV2 and TRBJ2-7; 9 positions agree with TRBD1. The CDR3 consists of 16 residues. CDR1 is SNHLY and CDR2 is FYNNEI in the germline V gene. J was trimmed by 2 bases and V by 6 bases; bases with no gene match: 11. The CDR3 DNA reads TGTGCCAGCAGAGGGGGACAGGGAAGGACTCCCTACGAGCAGTACTTC. Translation: CASRGGQGRTPYEQYF.